Here is one T cell receptor beta chain with its context. Antigen specificity is unknown. The sample belongs to a study of cytomegalovirus exposure and HLA in healthy donors. Study-level information: Early release data held some 79 million unique TCRs from HLA-typed donors. General study points: No immune exposure information besides CMV serostatus was available. The dataset shows that most TCR sequences were rare, while some public TCRs occurred in many donors.

PCR primers comprised 60 Vbeta and 13 Jbeta primers. Here immunoSEQ multiplex PCR was the method, and the copy in TCRdb shows in-frame clones only, minus some. In the table there are around 220,000 clones, about three quarters of which are singletons. The source material was PBMCs. The receptor comes from a man aged 40-50 years in good health and CMV-seronegative.

Here the CDR3 reads CASSLDGTSGTEQYF. The CDR3 coding sequence is TGCGCCAGCAGCTTGGATGGGACTAGCGGGACCGAGCAGTACTTC. The V gene is TRBV5-1, the J gene TRBJ2-7, with 13 positions matching TRBD2. Trimming removed 0 bases from V and 6 bases from J; junction bases left unmatched: 3. The CDR3 consists of 15 residues. CDR1 is SGHRS and CDR2 is YFSETQ in the germline V gene.